A single sample gave rise to the 28 T cell receptor beta chains below, sequenced in a study of identical twins. TCRdb processed the 5' RACE reads anew with MiXCR; each CDR3 protein has one entry. The sample lists hundreds of thousands of distinct CDR3 sequences; 8.6% were seen once. The sample was also reused in another study, on yellow fever vaccine responses in identical twins.

The sequencing sample was made of PBMCs. The receptors here all came from a woman aged 18-35 years in good health.

This clonotype has ten or more counts. This chain joins TRBV5-1 and TRBJ1-5, with D possibly TRBD1 on 6 matching bases. The CDR3 is 15 residues long. Trimming left V 0 bases short and J 6 bases short, with 13 bases between. Looked up from germline, CDR1 is SGHRS and CDR2 is YFSETQ. CDR3 protein: CASSLAGGKGQPQHF. The CDR3 DNA sequence: TGCGCCAGCAGCTTGGCCGGGGGCAAGGGTCAGCCCCAGCATTTT.

This rearrangement joins TRBV6-2 or TRBV6-3 to TRBJ2-1; possible D gene TRBD2, 5 bases. The V and J ends lost 1 base and 0 bases respectively, with 16 bases between them. Germline CDR1 MNHEY, CDR2 SVGEGT. The CDR3 has 18 amino acids. The CDR3 DNA is TGTGCCAGCAGTTACTGGCTCGCTAGCAGTTCCTCCTACAATGAGCAGTTCTTC. This codes for CASSYWLASSSSYNEQFF.

The gene calls are TRBV29-1 and TRBJ2-7; 9 bases align to TRBD1. CDR1 is SQVTM, CDR2 ANQGSEA, per germline. The CDR3 has 13 residues. CDR3: CRGDRGEVGEQYF. As DNA, the CDR3 is TGCAGGGGAGACAGGGGGGAAGTTGGGGAGCAGTACTTC.

The chain has TRBV11-3 and TRBJ2-1; 10 bases are shared with TRBD2. There are 16 residues in the CDR3. CDR1 is SGHNT, CDR2 YENEEA, per germline. V lost 1 base, J lost 5 bases, and 5 bases stayed unmatched. CDR3 in amino acids: CASSLALAGGNNEQFF. The CDR3 bases are TGTGCCAGCAGCTTAGCTTTAGCGGGGGGTAACAATGAGCAGTTCTTC. Using reference TRBV11-3 and TRBJ2-1 for the parts outside the CDR3, the full variable domain is EAGVVQSPRYKIIEKKQPVAFWCNPISGHNTLYWYLQNLGQGPELLIRYENEEAVDDSQLPKDRFSAERLKGVDSTLKIQPAELGDSAVYLCASSLALAGGNNEQFFGPGTRLTVL.

The chain carries TRBV7-2 and TRBJ2-3; no firm D call. The V and J ends lost 2 bases and 4 bases respectively, with 10 bases between them. The germline gives CDR1 SGHTA, CDR2 FQGNSA. The CDR3 sequence is 14 residues long. This chain's CDR3 is CASSLWPGPDTQYF. Here the CDR3 DNA reads TGTGCCAGCAGCTTATGGCCCGGTCCAGATACGCAGTATTTT.

This clonotype was counted between two and nine times. The CDR3 protein is CASSQLRASPTVTGELFF. CDR3 DNA: TGTGCCAGCAGCCAACTGAGGGCCTCCCCGACCGTCACCGGGGAGCTGTTTTTT. V gene TRBV3-2 combines with J gene TRBJ2-2; the table calls TRBD2, which could not be checked here. TRBV3-2 is assigned pseudogene status. This CDR3 has 18 amino acids.

The chain has TRBV3-1 and TRBJ2-7; the D is unclear. This CDR3 has 15 residues. The ends were cut back, 0 bases at V and 7 bases at J, with 16 bases in the middle. Per germline, CDR1 LGHDT and CDR2 YNNKEL (reference sequence). CDR3 amino acids: CASSQDLATWSEQYF. For the CDR3, the DNA is TGTGCCAGCAGCCAAGATCTGGCTACCTGGTCGGAGCAGTACTTC.

The chain joins TRBV20-1 to TRBJ2-2; tentatively, D is TRBD2 (6 bases). This CDR3 spans 12 amino acids. V dropped 2 bases and J dropped 7 bases, with 8 bases sitting between them. Germline V gene lookup returns CDR1 DFQATT and CDR2 SNEGSKA (reference sequence). Here the CDR3 reads CSARRGNGELFF. In nucleotides, the CDR3 is TGCAGTGCTAGACGGGGGAACGGGGAGCTGTTTTTT.

Ten or more counts support this clonotype. This sequence joins TRBV5-1 and TRBJ1-4, with a possible D match to TRBD1 (5 bases). Trimming left V 3 bases short and J 0 bases short, with 9 bases between. Germline CDR1 and CDR2: SGHRS and YFSETQ. The CDR3 has 15 residues. CDR3 sequence (DNA): TGCGCCAGCAGCTGGGGGATCGCAACTAATGAAAAACTGTTTTTT. Protein product: CASSWGIATNEKLFF.

This clonotype was seen more than once but under ten times. V usage is TRBV28 and J usage is TRBJ2-7, with a weak D call TRBD1 (6 bases). The V gene's germline CDR1 is MDHEN and CDR2 SYDVKM. The CDR3 sequence is 15 residues long. Trimming took 5 bases from V and 1 from J, leaving 15 bases between them. Here the CDR3 DNA reads TGTGCCAGCAGTCTGTACGACAGGAGGTCCTACGAGCAGTACTTC. This codes for CASSLYDRRSYEQYF.

This clonotype came up many times. The rearrangement links TRBV4-3 to TRBJ2-5; 7 bases are shared with TRBD2. The CDR3 consists of 17 residues. After removal of 0 bases from V and 3 bases from J, the junction contained 10 bases not matched to a gene. Germline V gene lookup returns CDR1 LGHNA and CDR2 YSLEER. The CDR3 DNA follows: TGCGCCAGCAGCCAAGATATGCCAGTGAGCGGGAAAGAGACCCAGTACTTC. Protein sequence: CASSQDMPVSGKETQYF.

In its sample, this clonotype was seen many times. This chain links TRBV27 with TRBJ2-1, with no clear D. CDR3 length: 15 amino acids. V dropped 2 bases and J dropped 0 bases, with 8 bases sitting between them. Germline V gene data show CDR1 as MNHEY and CDR2 as SMNVEV (reference sequence). The chain's CDR3 is CASSLTLSSYNEQFF. The CDR3 nucleotides read TGTGCCAGCAGTTTAACCTTGAGCTCCTACAATGAGCAGTTCTTC.

This clonotype has just a few counts. The chain uses TRBV3-1 and TRBJ2-1, with 11 bases matching TRBD2. V gave up 4 bases and J gave up 5 bases; unmatched junction bases: 7. CDR1 is LGHDT, CDR2 YNNKEL, per germline (reference sequence). This CDR3 has 16 amino acids. In DNA form, the CDR3 reads TGTGCCAGCAGCCGCGTCCTAGCGGGGGGTAACAATGAGCAGTTCTTC. Translated, it gives CASSRVLAGGNNEQFF.

This clonotype showed up just a few times. The gene calls are TRBV5-1 and TRBJ1-2; D ambiguous. Deletions cut 0 bases from V and 5 bases from J, with 8 bases between. This CDR3 is built from 13 residues. Germline CDR1 reads SGHRS; CDR2 reads YFSETQ. Here the CDR3 DNA reads TGCGCCAGCAGCTTGGACCCAGATTATGGCTACACCTTC. Its protein product is CASSLDPDYGYTF.

The gene calls are TRBV19 and TRBJ2-2, with no clear D. CDR3 length equals 16 residues. From germline, CDR1 is LNHDA and CDR2 SQIVND (reference sequence). V shed 0 bases and J shed 1 base, with 9 bases lying between them. CDR3 sequence reads: CASSIERPMNTGELFF. CDR3 DNA: TGTGCCAGTAGTATAGAACGCCCGATGAACACCGGGGAGCTGTTTTTT.

This clonotype was counted a single time. As DNA, the CDR3 is TGTGCCTGGAGTGATGGGACAGGGGGCTACGAGCAGTACTTC. Protein product: CAWSDGTGGYEQYF. The rearrangement joins TRBV30 to TRBJ2-7, with 11 bases matching TRBD1. The CDR3 totals 14 residues. V was pared by 1 base and J by 3 bases, with 2 bases of the junction left unmatched. Germline lookup yields CDR1 GTSNPN and CDR2 SVGIG (reference sequence).

This clonotype was detected ten times or more. This chain links TRBV24-1 with TRBJ2-7; D might be TRBD1 (5 bases). The CDR3 sequence is 14 residues long. Germline CDR1 KGHDR, CDR2 SFDVKD. V lost 3 bases and J 7 bases, leaving 15 bases between the germline ends. CDR3 residues: CATSDPSRPGEQYF. The CDR3 nucleotides are TGTGCCACCAGTGATCCTTCTCGTCCAGGGGAGCAGTACTTC.

The table lists this clonotype with many counts. The genes are TRBV11-2 and TRBJ2-5; D not certain. CDR1 is SGHAT, CDR2 FQNNGV, per germline. The CDR3 runs 11 residues. The germline V and J ends were trimmed by 4 bases and 11 bases, with 11 bases remaining between them. Here the CDR3 DNA reads TGTGCCAGCAGCTCCGGTAGTGGTCAGTACTTC. Translating gives CASSSGSGQYF.

A few counts support this clonotype. This chain links TRBV21-1 with TRBJ1-5; TRBD1 is the table's D call and was not checked against the DNA. TRBV21-1 represents a pseudogene. The CDR3 is 15 amino acids. The CDR3 sequence is CASSSMTGDNQPQHF. In DNA, the CDR3 is TGTGCCAGCAGCAGCATGACAGGGGACAATCAGCCCCAGCATTTT.

The chain recombines TRBV29-1 with TRBJ2-7; the match to TRBD2 covers 9 bases. The V and J ends lost 4 bases and 2 bases, in that order; junction bases with no gene match: 6. This CDR3 spans 14 amino acids. Germline CDR1 SQVTM, CDR2 ANQGSEA. CDR3 bases: TGCAGCGTTGGAGGGCTAGCGGGGACCTACGAGCAGTACTTC. It is translated as CSVGGLAGTYEQYF.

This clonotype was picked up a small number of times. The chain carries TRBV4-2 and TRBJ2-6; D unresolved. Trimming stripped 0 bases from V and 9 bases from J, with 12 bases between. Germline assignment: CDR1 LGHNA and CDR2 YNFKEQ. The CDR3 contains 15 residues. The CDR3 DNA reads TGTGCCAGCAGCCAAGATACCGGGTTCGGCAACGTCCTGACTTTC. Translated: CASSQDTGFGNVLTF.

This clonotype has more than one count but fewer than ten. The chain has TRBV12-3 or TRBV12-4 and TRBJ2-1; unclear D gene. The V and J ends lost 6 bases and 9 bases respectively, with 9 bases between them. The length of the CDR3 is 11 residues. The CDR3 is CASSQWIEQFF. In DNA form, the CDR3 reads TGTGCCAGCAGCCAGTGGATTGAGCAGTTCTTC.

The chain recombines TRBV18 with TRBJ2-1; 10 bases fit TRBD1. Losses at the gene ends were 6 bases for V and 6 bases for J; bases not matched to a gene: 8. The CDR3 is made up of 15 amino acids. Germline V gene sequence: CDR1 KGHSH, CDR2 LQKENI. The CDR3 reads CASSNRDRGFNEQFF. The CDR3 DNA reads as TGTGCCAGCTCGAACCGGGACAGGGGATTCAATGAGCAGTTCTTC.

V gene TRBV7-9 combines with J gene TRBJ2-2, with 7 bases lining up with TRBD1. Trimming removed 3 bases from V and 1 base from J; junction bases left unmatched: 2. The CDR3 loop spans 15 amino acids. The germline V gene encodes CDR1 SEHNR and CDR2 FQNEAQ (reference sequence). CDR3 DNA: TGTGCCAGCAGCTTCGACAGGGTGAACACCGGGGAGCTGTTTTTT. The encoded protein is CASSFDRVNTGELFF.

There are a few counts of this clonotype. This chain links TRBV20-1 with TRBJ2-5; 14 positions match TRBD2. The CDR3 totals 17 residues. The germline gives CDR1 DFQATT, CDR2 SNEGSKA (reference sequence). V lost 3 bases and J lost 2; bases outside the gene matches: 8. This CDR3 reads CSARWTSGGQRQETQYF. The CDR3 nucleotides are TGCAGTGCTAGGTGGACTAGCGGGGGGCAACGACAAGAGACCCAGTACTTC.

The sample holds many counts of this clonotype. The rearrangement uses TRBV7-2 and TRBJ1-3; D is ambiguous. The CDR3 length is 14 residues. Germline-derived CDR1 and CDR2 are SGHTA and FQGNSA. Trimming pared 1 base from V and 4 bases from J, leaving 8 bases between. CDR3 in DNA: TGTGCCAGCAGCTTAGAAGGGCAAGGAAACACCATATATTTT. This translates into CASSLEGQGNTIYF.

CDR3 in DNA: TGTGCCTTATCTAGCGGGACATCAGATACGCAGTATTTT. Amino acids: CALSSGTSDTQYF. This chain connects TRBV30 to TRBJ2-3; 9 nucleotides match TRBD2. There are 13 residues in the CDR3. CDR1 and CDR2 from the germline V gene are GTSNPN and SVGIG (reference sequence). V lost 7 bases, J lost 4 bases, and 6 bases stayed unmatched. The full variable domain, in which reference TRBV30 and TRBJ2-3 provide the parts outside the CDR3, is SQTIHQWPATLVQPVGSPLSLECTVEGTSNPNLYWYRQAAGRGLQLLFYSVGIGQISSEVPQNLSASRPQDRQFILSSKKLLLSDSGFYLCALSSGTSDTQYFGPGTRLTVL.

V usage is TRBV15 and J usage is TRBJ2-7; TRBD1 agrees at 11 bases. J lost 6 bases, V lost 6 bases, and 4 bases had no gene match. From germline, CDR1 is LNHNV and CDR2 YYDKDF (reference sequence). This CDR3 is 13 amino acids long. CDR3 loop: CATRDRGQGEQYF. The CDR3 coding sequence is TGTGCCACCAGGGACAGGGGGCAGGGCGAGCAGTACTTC.